The T cell receptor beta chain described here comes from a study of blood T cells in healthy people across ages. Study results and caveats: Naive CD4+ cell counts and diversity both ran higher in long-lived than in aged donors.

V was clipped by 5 bases and J by 0 bases; unmatched bases: 12. Germline V gives CDR1 DFQATT, CDR2 SNEGSKA (reference sequence). The CDR3 covers 17 residues. With a J-beta primer mix and a sample-barcoded 5' primer, a second PCR ran about 7 to 12 cycles. MiXCR was run by TCRdb on the 5' RACE reads, yielding one entry per CDR3 protein. The sample comprises about 670,000 distinct CDR3 sequences, around 41% of which are singletons, and 25% to 35% rests with the top ten. With respect to this clonotype: Its antigen is not identified.

J is TRBJ2-1 and V is TRBV20-1; 8 bases agree with TRBD1. The sequenced sample was blood. The clonotype comes from a man older than 75 in good health. The CDR3 DNA follows: TGCAGTGCTCTTTCTCCTGACAGGGGCTACTCCTACAATGAGCAGTTCTTC. Translation gives CSALSPDRGYSYNEQFF.